This T cell receptor (beta chain) was sequenced during a study of control samples from healthy donors and cancer patients. V lost 4 bases to trimming and J lost 2 bases; unmatched junction nucleotides: 6. The length of the CDR3 is 15 residues. CDR1 KGHDR and CDR2 SFDVKD come from the germline V gene. Sequencing was performed with immunoSEQ multiplex PCR; in TCRdb, only in-frame clones are kept and a portion is missing. Found here are approximately 68,000 clones, approximately 86% of them singletons; the top ten hold 15% to 19%. Source material: blood. The clonotype was recovered from a man in his sixties in good health. The chain uses TRBV24-1 and TRBJ2-5; 7 nucleotides match TRBD1. CDR3 sequence: CATSDRDRAQETQYF. CDR3 in DNA: TGTGCCACCAGTGACCGTGACAGGGCACAAGAGACCCAGTACTTC.